This T cell receptor beta chain was recovered during a study of shared clonotypes between healthy human individuals. Points from the study as a whole: Genetic and exposure-history diversity was limited by the small donor number.

Here immunoSEQ multiplex PCR was the method, and the copy in TCRdb shows in-frame clones only, minus some. The sample lists about 1.4 million clones, roughly 96% occurring once. With respect to this clone: Its specificity is not known.

V gave up 6 bases and J gave up 2 bases, with 16 bases separating them. Germline V gene data show CDR1 as WNHNN and CDR2 as SYGVQD (reference sequence). The length of the CDR3 is 15 residues. What was sequenced was naive CD4+ T cells sorted from blood. Subset indicated: CD45RA+ positively selected. The V and J genes are TRBV10-1 and TRBJ1-2; D not certain. This receptor was identified in a young man in good health. CDR3 DNA: TGCGCCAGCAGCCCCGGAGGGTCGAAGAACTATGGCTACACCTTC. This sequence encodes CASSPGGSKNYGYTF.